A selection of T cell receptor beta chains follows, all from one sample in a study of T cells in localized non-small cell lung cancer. The protocol was immunoSEQ multiplex PCR, while the TCRdb copy is restricted to in-frame clones and leaves out a portion. This table has 23,000 or so clones, approximately 91% appearing once. Sequencing used peripheral blood, obtained before any cancer treatment. The receptors were gathered from a man aged 40 to 70 with stage I squamous cell lung carcinoma. The CDR3 runs from the conserved cysteine through the conserved F or W. D genes are given only for firm matches. The listing skips clone size in some rows; elsewhere it reads once, few, many or a size class.

D	size	V	J	CDR3	DNA
.	.	TRBV7-9	TRBJ1-1	CASSFGGGNTEAFF	TGTGCCAGCAGCTTTGGAGGGGGAAACACTGAAGCTTTCTTT
TRBD2	.	TRBV9	TRBJ2-3	CASSVDSGGVDTQYF	TGTGCCAGCAGCGTAGATAGCGGGGGGGTAGATACGCAGTATTTT
TRBD1	few	TRBV7-2	TRBJ1-2	CASSPSGTGGGYTF	TGTGCCAGCAGCCCATCCGGGACAGGGGGTGGCTACACCTTC
.	once	TRBV4-3	TRBJ2-7	CASSQDRVSSYEQYF	TGCGCCAGCAGCCAAGACAGGGTAAGCTCCTACGAGCAGTACTTC
.	.	TRBV10-2	TRBJ1-2	CASSDNRWGYGYTF	TGCGCCAGCAGTGATAACCGTTGGGGGTATGGCTACACCTTC
.	.	TRBV5-4	TRBJ2-1	CASSLAIEQFF	TGTGCCAGCAGCTTGGCGATTGAGCAGTTCTTC
.	.	TRBV19	TRBJ1-5	CASSIRGSNQPQHF	TGTGCCAGTAGTATACGGGGGTCAAATCAGCCCCAGCATTTT
.	.	TRBV6-6	TRBJ1-6	CASTSTAAFNSPLHF	TGTGCCAGCACCTCCACAGCTGCTTTTAATTCACCCCTCCACTTT
TRBD2	once	TRBV6-4	TRBJ2-7	CASSDSASGGGLYEQYF	TGTGCCAGCAGTGACTCGGCTAGCGGGGGGGGCCTCTACGAGCAGTACTTC
TRBD1	.	TRBV5-6	TRBJ2-2	CASSPGQGTGELFF	TGTGCCAGCAGCCCCGGACAGGGAACCGGGGAGCTGTTTTTT
.	.	TRBV4-1	TRBJ2-3	CASSQLRETDTQYF	TGCGCCAGCAGCCAACTCAGGGAGACAGATACGCAGTATTTT
TRBD2	.	TRBV2	TRBJ2-2	CATIRGGARTGELFF	TGTGCCACCATCCGGGGGGGGGCGAGGACCGGGGAGCTGTTTTTT
TRBD2	.	TRBV19	TRBJ2-7	CASSMRGPASGGFYEQYF	TGTGCCAGTAGTATGCGTGGCCCGGCTAGCGGGGGGTTTTACGAGCAGTACTTC
TRBD2	.	TRBV5-1	TRBJ2-5	CASSEGLAGGQETQYF	TGCGCCAGCAGCGAGGGACTAGCGGGGGGCCAAGAGACCCAGTACTTC
.	.	TRBV2	TRBJ2-5	CASSRGGQETQYF	TGTGCCAGCAGTAGGGGGGGCCAAGAGACCCAGTACTTC
.	.	TRBV5-1	TRBJ2-1	CASSETHADNEQFF	TGCGCCAGCAGCGAAACACACGCGGACAATGAGCAGTTCTTC
.	.	TRBV7-9	TRBJ1-1	CASSLRDTEAFF	TGTGCCAGCAGCTTAAGGGACACTGAAGCTTTCTTT
.	.	TRBV19	TRBJ1-1	CASTPSRVGEAFF	TGTGCCAGTACCCCTTCGAGGGTTGGTGAAGCTTTCTTT
TRBD1	.	TRBV7-3	TRBJ1-2	CASSLRPQGEGYTF	TGTGCCAGCAGCTTAAGGCCCCAGGGGGAAGGCTACACCTTC
.	.	TRBV5-1	TRBJ1-4	CASSLGTVDRGEKLFF	TGCGCCAGCAGCTTGGGTACAGTAGACCGAGGGGAAAAACTGTTTTTT
TRBD2	.	TRBV19	TRBJ2-1	CASSMGRGSYNEQFF	TGTGCCAGTAGTATGGGGCGGGGGTCCTACAATGAGCAGTTCTTC
.	.	TRBV7-2	TRBJ2-5	CASSLEALAETQYF	TGTGCCAGCAGCTTAGAGGCGCTGGCAGAGACCCAGTACTTC
TRBD1	.	TRBV27	TRBJ1-5	CATAKQGAGNQPQHF	TGTGCCACCGCAAAACAGGGGGCTGGCAATCAGCCCCAGCATTTT
TRBD1	.	TRBV7-6	TRBJ1-6	CASSSGDRGPDSSYNSPLHF	TGTGCCAGCAGCTCCGGGGACAGGGGACCAGATAGCTCCTATAATTCACCCCTCCACTTT
TRBD2	once	TRBV6-1	TRBJ2-3	CASGGGESTDTQYF	TGTGCCAGCGGCGGGGGGGAAAGCACAGATACGCAGTATTTT
TRBD2	.	TRBV2	TRBJ2-7	CASSEEGGGPYEQYF	TGTGCCAGCAGTGAGGAGGGCGGGGGTCCCTACGAGCAGTACTTC
TRBD2	.	TRBV5-1	TRBJ2-1	CASSLEPSGGYNEQFF	TGCGCCAGCAGCCTCGAACCTAGCGGGGGGTACAATGAGCAGTTCTTC
.	.	TRBV11-3	TRBJ1-2	CASSLGGRAYGYTF	TGTGCCAGCAGCCTTGGGGGAAGGGCCTATGGCTACACCTTC
.	.	TRBV5-1	TRBJ2-1	CASSFDTGEQFF	TGCGCCAGCAGCTTCGACACCGGTGAGCAGTTCTTC
.	.	TRBV29-1	TRBJ2-7	CSVSTLPGEQYF	TGCAGCGTCTCCACTCTCCCTGGCGAGCAGTACTTC
TRBD1	.	TRBV7-8	TRBJ1-1	CASSPGGGTEAFF	TGTGCCAGCAGCCCAGGGGGCGGCACTGAAGCTTTCTTT
.	.	TRBV21-1	TRBJ2-7	CASSPLGGTGGLYEQYF	TGTGCCAGCAGCCCCCTCGGCGGGACAGGGGGTCTGTACGAGCAGTACTTC
.	.	TRBV4-3	TRBJ1-6	CASSQDLGGGPGTLHF	TGCGCCAGCAGCCAAGATCTAGGGGGGGGCCCAGGCACCCTCCACTTT
TRBD1	.	TRBV28	TRBJ2-1	CASLLQGAHYNEQFF	TGTGCCAGCCTCCTACAGGGGGCGCATTACAATGAGCAGTTCTTC
.	.	TRBV9	TRBJ2-1	CASSVAGGADEQFF	TGTGCCAGCAGCGTAGCCGGAGGGGCCGATGAGCAGTTCTTC
TRBD2	once	TRBV2	TRBJ2-7	CASSLLAGGPSEQYF	TGTGCCAGCAGTTTACTAGCGGGGGGGCCGAGCGAGCAGTACTTC
.	.	TRBV21-1	TRBJ2-7	CASSKLAGFSYEQYF	TGTGCCAGCAGCAAATTGGCCGGCTTCTCCTACGAGCAGTACTTC
TRBD1	.	TRBV14	TRBJ2-2	CASSQDGRTGTGTGELFF	TGTGCCAGCAGCCAAGATGGGCGGACAGGCACGGGCACCGGGGAGCTGTTTTTT